This T cell receptor delta chain was documented in a study of DNA immune sequencing with unique molecular identifiers. At the level of the study: Genomic DNA came from γδ T cells magnetically enriched from buffy coats.

Notes on this clone: This may come from a read error, since a much larger clone is one base off.

Primers for all 8 TRDV and 4 TRDJ genes amplified genomic DNA in 32-plex. The library had 12-nucleotide UMIs introduced over about 3 barcoding cycles, then a second adapter PCR. TCRdb re-processed the multiplex PCR reads via CATT. The sample lists thousands of delta-chain clones, 20% occurring once. The CDR3 has 23 amino acids. The V gene end was trimmed by 3 bases and the J gene end by 2 bases; junction bases not matched to a gene: 26. In germline, CDR1 is TSWWSYY, CDR2 QGS. This chain uses TRDV1 with TRDJ1; 11 bases fit TRDD3. The clonotype comes from a human donor in good health. Input material: gamma-delta T cells from PBMCs. DNA for the CDR3: TGTGCTCTTGGGGACTGGATTCCTTTCTTCGTGATTGGGGGATACGGGTGGACCGATAAACTCATCTTT. Residues: CALGDWIPFFVIGGYGWTDKLIF.